These 20 T cell receptor beta chains were all obtained from the same sample, sequenced in a study of human T cells and chemical hapten exposure. TCRdb reprocessed the 5' RACE reads with MiXCR, giving one entry per CDR3 protein. The sample has 120,000 to 150,000 distinct CDR3 sequences; roughly 4% are singletons. Sequencing started from total RNA isolated from unfractionated whole blood. These receptors all come from a female donor in good health.

This clonotype was counted at least ten times. The chain couples TRBV7-2 to TRBJ2-7; unclear D gene. Germline V lookup: CDR1 SGHTA, CDR2 FQGNSA. The CDR3 spans 14 residues. V was cut by 5 bases and J by 0 bases, with 11 bases left in between. Here the CDR3 reads CASSPITGSYEQYF. CDR3 bases: TGTGCCAGCAGCCCGATAACTGGCTCCTACGAGCAGTACTTC.

This clonotype was observed a handful of times. Being one base from a much bigger clone, this may be a read error. The rearrangement joins TRBV30 to TRBJ2-1; 9 nucleotides line up with TRBD2. CDR1 is GTSNPN and CDR2 is SVGIG in the germline V gene (reference sequence). V lost 2 bases, J lost 9 bases, and 5 bases stayed unmatched. The CDR3 is 13 residues long. The CDR3 loop is CAWSWAGGFEQFF. The CDR3, as DNA: TGTGCCTGGAGTTGGGCGGGGGGGTTTGAGCAGTTCTTC.

This clonotype was observed at least ten times. The rearrangement uses TRBV20-1 and TRBJ1-1; possible D gene TRBD1, 5 bases. V was trimmed by 3 bases and J by 10 bases, leaving 15 bases between them. Germline-derived CDR1 and CDR2 are DFQATT and SNEGSKA (reference sequence). The CDR3 is 12 residues long. The CDR3 loop reads CSASLQAVGAFF. CDR3 nucleotides: TGCAGTGCTAGTTTACAGGCGGTCGGAGCTTTCTTT.

The chain uses TRBV20-1 and TRBJ2-7, with 7 bases aligning to TRBD1. V was pared by 7 bases and J by 2 bases, with 11 bases of the junction left unmatched. The CDR3 is made up of 14 amino acids. Looked up from germline, CDR1 is DFQATT and CDR2 is SNEGSKA (reference sequence). The CDR3 sequence is CSVFRRQGTYEQYF. CDR3 sequence (DNA): TGCAGTGTCTTTCGGAGACAGGGTACCTACGAGCAGTACTTC.

This clonotype was picked up many times. This rearrangement joins TRBV30 to TRBJ1-1, with D uncertain. Germline CDR1 is GTSNPN and CDR2 is SVGIG (reference sequence). V shed 0 bases and J shed 2 bases, with 10 bases lying between them. CDR3 length equals 14 residues. The CDR3 sequence: CAWSVKGFNTEAFF. Written as DNA, the CDR3 is TGTGCCTGGAGTGTCAAAGGATTTAACACTGAAGCTTTCTTT.

This clonotype was seen ten or more times. This chain links TRBV5-1 with TRBJ2-3, with 8 nucleotides matching TRBD2. The CDR3 has 16 residues. The V segment lost 1 base and the J segment 1 base; nucleotides outside the gene matches: 5. Per germline, CDR1 SGHRS and CDR2 YFSETQ. In DNA form, the CDR3 reads TGCGCCAGCAGCTTGACCGGGGGGGCCGGCACAGATACGCAGTATTTT. Residues: CASSLTGGAGTDTQYF.

Ten or more counts support this clonotype. The chain joins TRBV3-1 to TRBJ2-5; D call uncertain. Germline CDR1 LGHDT, CDR2 YNNKEL (reference sequence). The V gene lost 0 bases and the J gene lost 5 bases, with 13 bases spanning the gap. This CDR3 contains 15 residues. The CDR3 sequence: CASSQDPTPGETQYF. CDR3 in DNA: TGTGCCAGCAGCCAAGATCCTACGCCGGGCGAGACCCAGTACTTC.

In its sample, this clonotype was seen many times. The gene calls are TRBV7-9 and TRBJ1-2; 8 nucleotides agree with TRBD1. Germline V CDR1 and CDR2: SEHNR, FQNEAQ (reference sequence). Trimming cost V 1 base and J 4 bases; bases outside gene matches: 5. This CDR3 is 15 amino acids long. The CDR3 here is CASSLVGQGPYGYTF. Here the CDR3 DNA reads TGTGCCAGCAGCTTAGTAGGACAGGGCCCCTATGGCTACACCTTC.

This clonotype was seen repeatedly, ten times or more. The genes are TRBV7-9 and TRBJ1-2; D not resolved. V was cut by 1 base and J by 6 bases, with 3 bases left in between. The CDR3 consists of 11 residues. Per germline, CDR1 SEHNR and CDR2 FQNEAQ (reference sequence). CDR3 region: CASSLVDGYTF. In DNA, the CDR3 is TGTGCCAGCAGCTTAGTGGATGGCTACACCTTC.

This clonotype was found many times. The genes are TRBV2 and TRBJ1-2; maybe TRBD1 (5 bases). Germline CDR1 and CDR2: SNHLY and FYNNEI. V was shortened by 3 bases and J by 0 bases, with 8 bases between the two germline ends. CDR3 length: 14 residues. The CDR3 is CASSEGHSNYGYTF. The DNA of the CDR3 is TGTGCCAGCAGTGAGGGGCACTCTAACTATGGCTACACCTTC.

This clonotype was detected many times. The chain has TRBV12-3 or TRBV12-4 and TRBJ2-7; D perhaps matches TRBD1 (5 bases). Between the trimmed V and J ends, which lost 3 bases and 2 bases, there was a span of 11 bases. The CDR3 covers 14 residues. The CDR3 nucleotides are TGTGCCAGCAGTTTTTCAGGGTTTCCCTACGAGCAGTACTTC. It codes for CASSFSGFPYEQYF.

This clonotype was detected ten times or more. The V call is TRBV12-3 or TRBV12-4, the J call TRBJ1-2, with no clear D. Trimming pared 5 bases from V and 8 bases from J, leaving 21 bases between. This CDR3 contains 15 residues. For the CDR3, the DNA is TGTGCCAGCAGTCCCCGATCCGGATTTGCCTGGGGCTACACCTTC. Its translation is CASSPRSGFAWGYTF.

This clonotype was seen repeatedly, ten times or more. The chain uses TRBV6-6 and TRBJ1-5, with D possibly being TRBD1 (6 bases). CDR1 and CDR2 from the germline V gene are MNHNY and SVGAGI (reference sequence). With 1 base removed from V and 7 bases from J, the gap between germline ends came to 11 bases. The CDR3 loop spans 14 amino acids. The CDR3 here is CASSYLYREQPQHF. The DNA for the CDR3 is TGTGCCAGCAGTTACTTATACAGGGAACAGCCCCAGCATTTT.

This clonotype was counted many times. CDR3 DNA: TGCAGTGCTAGAGATTGGGGCAGACAGGGTAATTGGGGGAACTATGGCTACACCTTC. This codes for CSARDWGRQGNWGNYGYTF. V usage is TRBV20-1 and J usage is TRBJ1-2; TRBD1 matches at 7 bases. The length of the CDR3 is 19 residues. Losses at the gene ends were 0 bases for V and 2 bases for J; bases not matched to a gene: 18. Per the germline V gene, CDR1 is DFQATT and CDR2 is SNEGSKA (reference sequence).

As regards this clonotype: A much more abundant neighbour one base away suggests this may be a read error. V gene TRBV12-3 or TRBV12-4 combines with J gene TRBJ1-2, with D uncertain. This CDR3 has 14 amino acids. The CDR3 DNA reads TGTGCCAGCAGTTTAGCCCCTGAGAACTATGGCGACACCTTC. Translating it yields CASSLAPENYGDTF.

This clonotype was recorded a few times. This sequence joins TRBV12-3 or TRBV12-4 and TRBJ2-1, with 12 bases identical to TRBD2. The V and J ends lost 4 bases and 2 bases, in that order; junction bases with no gene match: 6. The CDR3 is 17 amino acids. The CDR3 loop reads CASSSFPSGGAYNEQFF. CDR3 sequence (DNA): TGTGCCAGCAGTTCCTTTCCTAGCGGGGGGGCCTACAATGAGCAGTTCTTC.

A note on this clonotype: This may be a read error, as it is one base from a much larger clone. The gene calls are TRBV11-2 and TRBJ1-6, with 8 positions matching TRBD1. There are 15 residues in the CDR3. Germline lookup yields CDR1 SGHAT and CDR2 FQNNGV. Here the CDR3 reads CASSPRQTGASPLNF. The CDR3 DNA sequence: TGTGCCAGCAGCCCACGCCAGACAGGGGCTTCACCCCTCAACTTT. The full variable domain, with the rest looked up from reference TRBV11-2 and TRBJ1-6, is EAGVAQSPRYKIIEKRQSVAFWCNPISGHATLYWYQQILGQGPKLLIQFQNNGVVDDSQLPKDRFSAERLKGVDSTLKIQPAKLEDSAVYLCASSPRQTGASPLNFGNGTRLTVT.

This clonotype was counted at least ten times. The V call is TRBV29-1, the J call TRBJ2-3, with D unresolved. V was clipped by 1 base and J by 0 bases, with 11 bases between them. CDR1 is SQVTM, CDR2 ANQGSEA, per germline. This CDR3 is built from 15 residues. The CDR3 DNA reads TGCAGCGTTGAAGGGGCGTTCCCAAGCACAGATACGCAGTATTTT. It translates to CSVEGAFPSTDTQYF.

In the case of this clonotype: A junction boundary mismatches the germline segment, possibly from a read error. This rearrangement joins TRBV11-2 to TRBJ1-3; D is uncertain. The CDR3 has 15 amino acids. The V gene's germline CDR1 is SGHAT and CDR2 FQNNGV. CDR3 amino acids: CASSVDGCYGNTIYF. The CDR3 DNA reads as TGTGCCAGCAGCGTAGACGGTTGTTATGGAAACACCATATATTTT.

This clonotype was observed at least ten times. The V gene is TRBV5-1, the J gene TRBJ2-2, with D perhaps TRBD1 or TRBD2 (6 bases each). Trimming left V 1 base short and J 6 bases short, with 13 bases between. The CDR3 totals 15 residues. Per the germline V gene, CDR1 is SGHRS and CDR2 is YFSETQ. CDR3 in amino acids: CASSLSGGEAGELFF. As DNA, the CDR3 is TGCGCCAGCAGCTTGTCCGGGGGCGAGGCCGGGGAGCTGTTTTTT.